The T cell receptor (beta chain) described here comes from a study of blood T cells in healthy people across ages. Trimming cost V 10 bases and J 4 bases, with 26 bases left between them. The CDR3 is made up of 17 amino acids. A sample-barcoded 5' primer and a J-beta primer mix were used in a second PCR of roughly 7 to 11 cycles. A single record per CDR3 protein comes from TCRdb applying MiXCR to the 5' RACE reads. Counted here are 1.5 million to 1.8 million distinct CDR3 sequences, 35% to 45% occurring once; the ten biggest clones make up 4%. Healthy Caucasians from Russia aged roughly 6 to 90 served as donors.

The sequenced sample was blood. This sequence was found in a woman under 30 in good health. The rearrangement uses TRBV12-3 or TRBV12-4 and TRBJ2-1; perhaps TRBD2 as D (7 bases). The CDR3 DNA is TGTGCCACCGCCCACTGGGAGGGACACCGAGGGTACAATGAGCAGTTCTTC. Amino acid sequence: CATAHWEGHRGYNEQFF.